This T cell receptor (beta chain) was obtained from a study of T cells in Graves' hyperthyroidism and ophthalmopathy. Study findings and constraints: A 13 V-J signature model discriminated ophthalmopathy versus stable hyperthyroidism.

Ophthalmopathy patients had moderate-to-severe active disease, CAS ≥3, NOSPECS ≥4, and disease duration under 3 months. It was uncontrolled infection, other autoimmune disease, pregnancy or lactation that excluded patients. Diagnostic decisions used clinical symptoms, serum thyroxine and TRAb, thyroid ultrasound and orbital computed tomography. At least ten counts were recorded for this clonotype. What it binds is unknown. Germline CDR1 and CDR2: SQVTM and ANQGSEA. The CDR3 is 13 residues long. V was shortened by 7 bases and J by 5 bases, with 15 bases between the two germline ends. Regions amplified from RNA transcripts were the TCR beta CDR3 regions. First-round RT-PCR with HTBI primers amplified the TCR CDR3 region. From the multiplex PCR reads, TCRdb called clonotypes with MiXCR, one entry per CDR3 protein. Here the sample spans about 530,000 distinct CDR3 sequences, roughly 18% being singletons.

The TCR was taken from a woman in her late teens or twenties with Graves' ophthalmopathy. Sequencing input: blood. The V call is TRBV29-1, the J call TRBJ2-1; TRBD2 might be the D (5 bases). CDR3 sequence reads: CSAPSDWDNEQFF. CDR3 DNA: TGCAGCGCCCCGTCGGACTGGGACAATGAGCAGTTCTTC.